Following are 28 T cell receptor beta chains from one sample sequenced in a study of post-analysis software for immune sequencing data. These receptors lack a known antigen. Overall study findings and caveats: With TRBV5-6, TRBV5-1 and TRBV20-1 included, about five TRBV segments were more frequent in patients than in controls.

TCR beta libraries were prepared from cDNA with unique molecular identifiers. Using its own MiXCR run on the PCR reads, TCRdb lists one record per CDR3 protein. Altogether some 690,000 distinct CDR3 sequences are present, 59% being singletons, with the ten largest covering around 11%. The sample taken for sequencing was blood. The source of these receptors is a girl aged 2-10 years with multiple sclerosis.

V usage is TRBV2 and J usage is TRBJ1-2, with D perhaps matching TRBD1 (5 bases). V was shortened by 3 bases and J by 4 bases, with 9 bases between the two germline ends. The CDR3 extends over 13 amino acids. Looked up from germline, CDR1 is SNHLY and CDR2 is FYNNEI. CDR3 nucleotides: TGTGCCAGCAGTGAGGGGGTTCGCTATGGCTACACCTTC. It codes for CASSEGVRYGYTF.

This clonotype occurred once. Likely a read error: the CDR3 ends without its conserved phenylalanine or tryptophan. V usage is TRBV20-1 and J usage is TRBJ2-5, with 10 bases identical to TRBD2. The CDR3 has 14 residues. Germline trimming cut 2 bases from V and 11 bases from J; bases unmatched to any gene: 11. CDR1 is DFQATT, CDR2 SNEGSKA, per germline (reference sequence). The CDR3: CSARRAGGPEEQYC. The CDR3 DNA sequence: TGCAGTGCTAGACGAGCGGGAGGGCCGGAGGAGCAGTACTGC.

This clonotype was recorded only once. The rearrangement links TRBV4-3 to TRBJ2-1; TRBD2 might be the D (5 bases). Trimming left V 0 bases short and J 1 base short, with 13 bases between. The CDR3 contains 17 residues. In germline, CDR1 is LGHNA, CDR2 YSLEER. CDR3 sequence (DNA): TGCGCCAGCAGCCAAGATGGGCGCACGGGGTCCTACAATGAGCAGTTCTTC. Residues: CASSQDGRTGSYNEQFF.

The chain employs TRBV18 and TRBJ2-1; D not certain. Trimming pared 0 bases from V and 0 bases from J, leaving 9 bases between. CDR3 length: 16 residues. Germline values: CDR1 KGHSH, CDR2 LQKENI. The CDR3 loop reads CASSPPGENSYNEQFF. The DNA of the CDR3 is TGTGCCAGCTCACCACCGGGCGAAAACTCCTACAATGAGCAGTTCTTC.

The genes are TRBV6-2 or TRBV6-3 and TRBJ2-1, with a tentative D call TRBD1 (6 bases). The germline gives CDR1 MNHEY, CDR2 SVGEGT. V lost 2 bases to trimming and J lost 3 bases, with 14 bases between them. The CDR3 extends over 16 amino acids. CDR3 in DNA: TGTGCCAGCAGTTACAACCAGGGGCCCCACTACAATGAGCAGTTCTTC. Translating gives CASSYNQGPHYNEQFF.

The chain employs TRBV5-1 and TRBJ1-2, with D unclear. The germline V gene has CDR1 SGHRS and CDR2 YFSETQ. Trimming pared 3 bases from V and 2 bases from J, leaving 11 bases between. The CDR3 totals 14 residues. Written as DNA, the CDR3 is TGCGCCAGCAGCTATGGGTCAGACAACTATGGCTACACCTTC. It yields the protein CASSYGSDNYGYTF.

This clonotype was counted a few times. CDR3 loop: CSANQPLAGITDTQYF. CDR3 coding DNA: TGCAGTGCTAATCAGCCTCTAGCGGGGATCACAGATACGCAGTATTTT. V and J are TRBV20-1 and TRBJ2-3; 9 bases align to TRBD2. The V segment lost 4 bases and the J segment 2 bases; nucleotides outside the gene matches: 10. Per germline, CDR1 DFQATT and CDR2 SNEGSKA (reference sequence). The CDR3 totals 16 residues.

In this sample, this clonotype turned up a few times. The rearrangement joins TRBV5-4 to TRBJ2-4; D remains ambiguous. CDR1 is SGHNT, CDR2 YYREEE, per germline (reference sequence). Trimming took off 4 bases at V and 2 bases at J, with 7 bases between the two ends. This CDR3 is 13 amino acids long. The CDR3 DNA is TGTGCCAGCAGCCCTCCCACCAAAAACATTCAGTACTTC. It specifies CASSPPTKNIQYF.

The rearrangement uses TRBV4-3 and TRBJ2-1; TRBD1 is a possible D gene (6 bases). CDR3 length: 13 residues. Deletions cut 3 bases from V and 3 bases from J, with 6 bases between. Germline CDR1 is LGHNA and CDR2 is YSLEER. CDR3 sequence: CASSQDSYNEQFF. The CDR3 DNA follows: TGCGCCAGCAGCCAGGACAGCTACAATGAGCAGTTCTTC.

The chain uses TRBV7-2 and TRBJ2-1; D call uncertain. The CDR3 runs 15 residues. The V gene's germline CDR1 is SGHTA and CDR2 FQGNSA. V was clipped by 0 bases and J by 5 bases, with 11 bases between them. The CDR3 protein is CASSLARWANNEQFF. In nucleotides, the CDR3 is TGTGCCAGCAGCTTAGCTCGCTGGGCAAACAATGAGCAGTTCTTC.

The J gene is TRBJ2-1, the V gene TRBV7-2; D is perhaps TRBD1 or TRBD2 (6 bases each). Germline V gene lookup returns CDR1 SGHTA and CDR2 FQGNSA. Trimming cost V 4 bases and J 0 bases, with 16 bases left between them. The CDR3 length is 17 residues. This chain's CDR3 is CASSSPGGPSSYNEQFF. CDR3 nucleotides: TGTGCCAGCAGCTCACCCGGGGGCCCCAGCTCCTACAATGAGCAGTTCTTC.

About this clonotype: Compared with germline, one end of the junction differs, possibly owing to a read error. J is TRBJ2-1 and V is TRBV29-1; no clear D gene. CDR3 length equals 18 residues. Germline CDR1 SQVTM, CDR2 ANQGSEA. CDR3 in amino acids: CSVELSRVAESSYNKQFF. The CDR3 nucleotides read TGCAGCGTTGAACTAAGTAGGGTCGCGGAGAGCTCCTACAATAAGCAGTTCTTC.

The chain is built from TRBV5-1 and TRBJ2-1; TRBD2 might be the D (5 bases). The V end was cut by 4 bases, the J end by 8 bases, with 22 bases between. The length of the CDR3 is 16 residues. Germline V lookup: CDR1 SGHRS, CDR2 YFSETQ. The CDR3 sequence is CASSLDGKMWRDEQFF. CDR3 bases: TGCGCCAGCAGCCTGGACGGGAAAATGTGGCGGGATGAGCAGTTCTTC.

The CDR3 spells CASSELQGEGSYEQYF. In DNA form, the CDR3 reads TGTGCCAGCAGTGAGCTCCAGGGGGAAGGATCCTACGAGCAGTACTTC. This chain uses TRBV2 with TRBJ2-7; TRBD1 aligns across 7 bases. The V gene end was trimmed by 3 bases and the J gene end by 1 base; junction bases not matched to a gene: 9. Germline-derived CDR1 and CDR2 are SNHLY and FYNNEI. The length of the CDR3 is 16 residues.

The gene calls are TRBV4-1 and TRBJ2-6; D is undetermined. Trimming removed 7 bases at V and 0 bases at J, with 7 bases between. Germline loops: CDR1 MGHRA, CDR2 YSYEKL. The CDR3 length is 14 residues. The CDR3 coding sequence is TGCGCCAGCACCCCCTTCTCTGGGGCCAACGTCCTGACTTTC. It translates to CASTPFSGANVLTF.

The CDR3 DNA is TGCAGTGCTAGAGTGCGGGATCGCTACGAGCAGTACTTC. This encodes CSARVRDRYEQYF. The chain couples TRBV20-1 to TRBJ2-7; D perhaps matches TRBD2 (6 bases). This CDR3 region has 13 residues. Germline V gene data show CDR1 as DFQATT and CDR2 as SNEGSKA (reference sequence). V was clipped by 1 base and J by 3 bases, with 10 bases between them.

The chain is built from TRBV6-2 or TRBV6-3 and TRBJ1-1, with 8 bases identical to TRBD1. V lost 4 bases to trimming and J lost 6 bases; unmatched junction nucleotides: 10. In germline, CDR1 is MNHEY, CDR2 SVGEGT. CDR3 length: 15 amino acids. In nucleotides, the CDR3 is TGTGCCAGCAGTTCCCGACACAGGGGGGGCTCTGAAGCTTTCTTT. Translation: CASSSRHRGGSEAFF.

A few counts support this clonotype. The chain employs TRBV9 and TRBJ2-1; 7 bases fit TRBD2. CDR3 length equals 18 residues. CDR1 and CDR2 (germline): SGDLS, YYNGEE. V shed 0 bases and J 0 bases; nucleotides not matched to a gene: 9. The chain's CDR3 is CASSVAASGLSSYNEQFF. The CDR3 DNA sequence: TGTGCCAGCAGCGTAGCGGCTAGCGGATTAAGCTCCTACAATGAGCAGTTCTTC.

V gene TRBV7-9 combines with J gene TRBJ2-1; 10 positions match TRBD2. This CDR3 comprises 19 residues. Germline V gene data show CDR1 as SEHNR and CDR2 as FQNEAQ (reference sequence). V lost 0 bases and J lost 0; bases outside the gene matches: 8. CDR3 sequence reads: CASSLALGLASNSYNEQFF. The DNA of the CDR3 is TGTGCCAGCAGCTTAGCACTGGGACTAGCGTCTAACTCCTACAATGAGCAGTTCTTC.

This clonotype was seen repeatedly, ten times or more. This rearrangement joins TRBV29-1 to TRBJ2-3; the match to TRBD2 covers 11 bases. Losses at the gene ends were 0 bases for V and 4 bases for J; bases not matched to a gene: 9. This CDR3 is 17 amino acids long. Germline CDR1 reads SQVTM; CDR2 reads ANQGSEA. CDR3 sequence (DNA): TGCAGCGTTGAAGATCACCCACTAGCGGGAGAAGCAGATACGCAGTATTTT. Translating it yields CSVEDHPLAGEADTQYF.

This clonotype was counted between two and nine times. The V and J genes are TRBV5-1 and TRBJ2-1, with 7 nucleotides matching TRBD2. The CDR3 length is 15 residues. V lost 0 bases, J lost 6 bases, and 6 bases stayed unmatched. The V gene's germline CDR1 is SGHRS and CDR2 YFSETQ. CDR3 DNA: TGCGCCAGCAGCTTGGGTCCTGGGGAGGGCAATGAGCAGTTCTTC. Translation gives CASSLGPGEGNEQFF.

The rearrangement links TRBV28 to TRBJ2-1, with D perhaps TRBD2 (7 bases). Germline lookup yields CDR1 MDHEN and CDR2 SYDVKM. CDR3 length: 14 residues. The CDR3 spells CATSKGGLGSEQFF. CDR3 DNA: TGTGCTACTTCTAAGGGGGGGCTGGGCAGCGAGCAGTTCTTC.

This clonotype was counted a few times. The chain carries TRBV6-6 and TRBJ1-2, with D maybe TRBD1 (6 bases). V was clipped by 10 bases and J by 4 bases, with 16 bases between them. Looked up from germline, CDR1 is MNHNY and CDR2 is SVGAGI (reference sequence). CDR3 length: 13 amino acids. The CDR3 spells CATLQGWVYGYTF. The CDR3, as DNA: TGTGCCACACTACAGGGATGGGTCTATGGCTACACCTTC.

The chain uses TRBV7-8 and TRBJ2-4; 8 nucleotides match TRBD2. CDR3 length: 20 amino acids. Germline lookup yields CDR1 SGHVS and CDR2 FQNEAQ. V was clipped by 5 bases and J by 0 bases; unmatched bases: 18. The CDR3 nucleotides read TGTGCCAGCAGCCCCTCCCCGGGGGGGAAGCTCCTTATAGCCAAAAACATTCAGTACTTC. Residues: CASSPSPGGKLLIAKNIQYF. The full variable domain, with the rest looked up from reference TRBV7-8 and TRBJ2-4, is GAGVSQSPRYKVAKRGQDVALRCDPISGHVSLFWYQQALGQGPEFLTYFQNEAQLDKSGLPSDRFFAERPEGSVSTLKIQRTQQEDSAVYLCASSPSPGGKLLIAKNIQYFGAGTRLSVL.

On this clonotype: A read error may account for a junction end that differs from germline. This chain connects TRBV24-1 to TRBJ1-5; TRBD1 matches 7 bases. CDR1 is KGHDR, CDR2 SFDVKD, per germline. This CDR3 contains 15 residues. Here the CDR3 reads CATSDRQGWGQPQHF. As DNA, the CDR3 is TGCGCCACCAGTGATCGACAGGGATGGGGTCAGCCCCAGCATTTT.

The chain links TRBV7-9 to TRBJ2-5; TRBD1 agrees at 8 bases. CDR3 length equals 14 residues. Losses at the gene ends were 3 bases for V and 3 bases for J; bases not matched to a gene: 3. Germline lookup yields CDR1 SEHNR and CDR2 FQNEAQ (reference sequence). The CDR3 region is CASSFHRGKETQYF. CDR3 in DNA: TGTGCCAGCAGCTTCCACAGGGGGAAAGAGACCCAGTACTTC.

Here the CDR3 reads CASSYSEDYGYTF. The CDR3 DNA follows: TGTGCCAGCAGTTACTCTGAGGACTATGGCTACACCTTC. The chain has TRBV6-2 or TRBV6-3 and TRBJ1-2; D is ambiguous. Trimming removed 0 bases from V and 3 bases from J, with 5 bases in between. The germline gives CDR1 MNHEY, CDR2 SVGEGT. There are 13 residues in the CDR3.

The chain couples TRBV6-5 to TRBJ1-4; 9 bases agree with TRBD1. The CDR3 spans 15 residues. J lost 8 bases, V lost 4 bases, and 8 bases had no gene match. Germline-derived CDR1 and CDR2 are MNHEY and SVGAGI. This CDR3 is CASSSPGQGGEKLFF. CDR3 sequence (DNA): TGTGCCAGCAGTTCGCCGGGACAGGGCGGAGAAAAACTGTTTTTT.